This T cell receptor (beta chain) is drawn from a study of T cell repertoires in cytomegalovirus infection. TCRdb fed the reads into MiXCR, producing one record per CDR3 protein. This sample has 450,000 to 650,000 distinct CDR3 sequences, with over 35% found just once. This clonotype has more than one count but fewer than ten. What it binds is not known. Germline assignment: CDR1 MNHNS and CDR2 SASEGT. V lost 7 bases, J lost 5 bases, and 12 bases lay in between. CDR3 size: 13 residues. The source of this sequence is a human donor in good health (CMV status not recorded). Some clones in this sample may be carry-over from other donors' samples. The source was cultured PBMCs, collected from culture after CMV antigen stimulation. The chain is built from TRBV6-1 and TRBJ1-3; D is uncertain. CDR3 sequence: CASTEPARNTIYF. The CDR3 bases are TGTGCCAGCACCGAGCCGGCACGAAACACCATATATTTT.